The subject of this entry is one T cell receptor (beta chain). The sample is drawn from a study of blood T cell repertoires in COVID-19. Clones were sequenced by immunoSEQ multiplex PCR, and TCRdb holds only the in-frame ones, with some missing. The data show 250,000 to 300,000 clones, 89% seen once. The germline CDR1 and CDR2 sequences are MNHEY and SVGAGI. CDR3 size: 15 residues. V was shortened by 8 bases and J by 7 bases, with 23 bases between the two germline ends. The chain has TRBV6-5 and TRBJ1-1; D call uncertain. The source material was peripheral blood. The clonotype was recovered from a woman in her forties who had recovered from COVID-19. CDR3: CASGRGFEAGHEAFF. The CDR3 DNA follows: TGTGCCAGCGGCCGGGGATTTGAGGCGGGTCATGAAGCTTTCTTT.